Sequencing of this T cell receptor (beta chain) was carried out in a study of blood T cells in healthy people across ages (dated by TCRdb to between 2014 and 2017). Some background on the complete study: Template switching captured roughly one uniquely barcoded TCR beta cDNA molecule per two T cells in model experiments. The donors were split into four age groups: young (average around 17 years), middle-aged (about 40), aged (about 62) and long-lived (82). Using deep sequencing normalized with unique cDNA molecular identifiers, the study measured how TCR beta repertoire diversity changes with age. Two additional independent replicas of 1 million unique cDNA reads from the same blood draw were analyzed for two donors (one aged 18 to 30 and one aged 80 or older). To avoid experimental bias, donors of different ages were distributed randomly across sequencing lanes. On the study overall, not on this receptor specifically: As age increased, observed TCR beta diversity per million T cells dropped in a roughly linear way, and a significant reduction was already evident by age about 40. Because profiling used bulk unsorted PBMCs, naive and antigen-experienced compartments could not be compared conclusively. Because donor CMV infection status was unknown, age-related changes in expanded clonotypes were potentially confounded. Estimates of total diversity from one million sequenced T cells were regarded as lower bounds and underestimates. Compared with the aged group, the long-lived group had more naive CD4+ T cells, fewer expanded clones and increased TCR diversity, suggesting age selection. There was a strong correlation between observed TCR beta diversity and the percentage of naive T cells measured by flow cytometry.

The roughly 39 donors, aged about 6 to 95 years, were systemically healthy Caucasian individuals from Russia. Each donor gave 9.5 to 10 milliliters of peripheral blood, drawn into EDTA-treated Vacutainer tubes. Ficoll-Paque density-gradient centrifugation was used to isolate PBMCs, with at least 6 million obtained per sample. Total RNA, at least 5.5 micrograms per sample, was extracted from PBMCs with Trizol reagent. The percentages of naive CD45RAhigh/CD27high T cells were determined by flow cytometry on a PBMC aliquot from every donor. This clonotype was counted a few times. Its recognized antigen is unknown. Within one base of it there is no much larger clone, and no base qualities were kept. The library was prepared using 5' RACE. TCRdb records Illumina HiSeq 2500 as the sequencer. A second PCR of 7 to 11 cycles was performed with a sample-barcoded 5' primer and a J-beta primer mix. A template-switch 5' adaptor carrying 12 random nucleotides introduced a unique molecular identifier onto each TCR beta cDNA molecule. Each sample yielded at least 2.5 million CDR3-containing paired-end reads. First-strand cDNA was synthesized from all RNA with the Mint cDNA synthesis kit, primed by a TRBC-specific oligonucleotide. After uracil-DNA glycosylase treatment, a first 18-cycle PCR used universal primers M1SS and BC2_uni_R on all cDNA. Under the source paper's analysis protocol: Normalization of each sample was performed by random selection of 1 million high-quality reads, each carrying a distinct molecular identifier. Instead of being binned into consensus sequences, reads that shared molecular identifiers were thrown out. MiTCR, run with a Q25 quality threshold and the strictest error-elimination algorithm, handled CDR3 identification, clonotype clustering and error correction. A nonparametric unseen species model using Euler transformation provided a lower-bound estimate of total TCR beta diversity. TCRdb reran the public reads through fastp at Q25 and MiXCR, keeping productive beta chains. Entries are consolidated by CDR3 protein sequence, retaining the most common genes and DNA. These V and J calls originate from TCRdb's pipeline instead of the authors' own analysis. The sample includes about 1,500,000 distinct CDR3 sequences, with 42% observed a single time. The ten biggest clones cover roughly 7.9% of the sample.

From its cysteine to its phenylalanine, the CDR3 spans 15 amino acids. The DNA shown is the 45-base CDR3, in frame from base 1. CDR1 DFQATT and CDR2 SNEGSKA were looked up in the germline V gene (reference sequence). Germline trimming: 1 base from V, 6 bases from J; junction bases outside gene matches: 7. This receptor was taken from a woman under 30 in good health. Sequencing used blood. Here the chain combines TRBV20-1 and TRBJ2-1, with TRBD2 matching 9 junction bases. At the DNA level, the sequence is TGCAGTGCTAGAGGCCAGCGGGGGGCAGGCAATGAGCAGTTCTTC. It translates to CSARGQRGAGNEQFF.